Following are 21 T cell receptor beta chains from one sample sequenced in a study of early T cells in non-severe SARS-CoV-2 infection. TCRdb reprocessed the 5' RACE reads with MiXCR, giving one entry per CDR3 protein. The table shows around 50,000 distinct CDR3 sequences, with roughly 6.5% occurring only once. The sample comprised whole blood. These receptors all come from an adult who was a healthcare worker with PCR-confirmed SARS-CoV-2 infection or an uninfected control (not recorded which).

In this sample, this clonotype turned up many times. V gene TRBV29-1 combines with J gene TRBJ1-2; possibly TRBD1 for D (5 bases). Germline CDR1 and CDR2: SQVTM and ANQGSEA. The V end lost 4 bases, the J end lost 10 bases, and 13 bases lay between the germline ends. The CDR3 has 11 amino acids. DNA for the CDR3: TGCAGCGTTGGTCAGGGTCTTTTCTACACCTTC. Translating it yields CSVGQGLFYTF.

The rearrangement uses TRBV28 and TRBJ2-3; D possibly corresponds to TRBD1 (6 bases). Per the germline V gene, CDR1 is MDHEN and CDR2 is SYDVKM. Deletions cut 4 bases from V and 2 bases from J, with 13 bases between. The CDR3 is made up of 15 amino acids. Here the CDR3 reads CASSSPGTHTDTQYF. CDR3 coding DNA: TGTGCCAGCAGTTCCCCCGGGACACACACAGATACGCAGTATTTT.

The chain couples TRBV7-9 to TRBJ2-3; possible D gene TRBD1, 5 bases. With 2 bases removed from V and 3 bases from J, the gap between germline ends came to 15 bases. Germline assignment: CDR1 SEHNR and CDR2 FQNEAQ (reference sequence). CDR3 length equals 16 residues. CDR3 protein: CASSLYRAGLTDTQYF. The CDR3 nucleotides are TGTGCCAGCAGCTTATATCGCGCAGGGTTGACAGATACGCAGTATTTT.

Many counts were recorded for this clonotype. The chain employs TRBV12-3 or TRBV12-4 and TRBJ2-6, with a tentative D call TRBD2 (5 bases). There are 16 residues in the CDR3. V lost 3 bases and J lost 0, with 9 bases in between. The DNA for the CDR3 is TGTGCCAGCAGTTTCTTGGGGAGCTCTGGGGCCAACGTCCTGACTTTC. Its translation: CASSFLGSSGANVLTF.

The DNA for the CDR3 is TGCAGTGCTAGAGTGGGGGGCGACTACAATGAGCAGTTCTTC. It specifies CSARVGGDYNEQFF. This sequence joins TRBV20-1 and TRBJ2-1; D possibly uses TRBD1 or TRBD2 (6 bases each). In germline, CDR1 is DFQATT, CDR2 SNEGSKA (reference sequence). Trimming left V 1 base short and J 3 bases short, with 10 bases between. The CDR3 length is 14 residues.

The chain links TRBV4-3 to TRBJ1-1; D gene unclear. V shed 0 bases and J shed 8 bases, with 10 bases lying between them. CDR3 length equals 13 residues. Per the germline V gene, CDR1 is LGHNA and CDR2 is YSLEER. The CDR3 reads CASSQDEGREAFF. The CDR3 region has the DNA TGCGCCAGCAGCCAAGATGAAGGGAGGGAAGCTTTCTTT.

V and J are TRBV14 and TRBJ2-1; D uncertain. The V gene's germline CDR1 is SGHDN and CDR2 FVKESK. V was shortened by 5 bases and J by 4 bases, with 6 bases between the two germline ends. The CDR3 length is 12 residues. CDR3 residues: CASSSQYNEQFF. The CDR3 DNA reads TGTGCCAGCAGCTCCCAATACAATGAGCAGTTCTTC.

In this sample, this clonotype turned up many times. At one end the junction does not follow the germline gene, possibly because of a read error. As DNA, the CDR3 is TGTGCCAGCAGTTACTCGGCGGTGATGAACACTGAAGTTTTCTTT. Its protein product is CASSYSAVMNTEVFF. This chain joins TRBV6-5 and TRBJ1-1; no definite D call. Germline-derived CDR1 and CDR2 are MNHEY and SVGAGI. The CDR3 length is 15 residues.

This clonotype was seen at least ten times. DNA of the CDR3: TGTGCCTGGAGTGCCTCCCCGACTAGCGGGGGGGGTAGCTCCTACAATGAGCAGTTCTTC. It codes for CAWSASPTSGGGSSYNEQFF. The rearrangement uses TRBV30 and TRBJ2-1, with 14 bases that match TRBD2. The CDR3 runs 20 residues. V trimming: 1 base; J trimming: 0 bases; junction bases outside the gene matches: 11. The germline gives CDR1 GTSNPN, CDR2 SVGIG (reference sequence).

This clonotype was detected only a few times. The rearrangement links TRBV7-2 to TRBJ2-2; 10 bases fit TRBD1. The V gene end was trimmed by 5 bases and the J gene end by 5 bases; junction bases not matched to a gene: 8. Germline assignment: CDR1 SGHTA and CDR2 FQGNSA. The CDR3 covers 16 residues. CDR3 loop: CASSPRQGAATGELFF. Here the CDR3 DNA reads TGTGCCAGCAGCCCTCGACAGGGGGCAGCAACCGGGGAGCTGTTTTTT.

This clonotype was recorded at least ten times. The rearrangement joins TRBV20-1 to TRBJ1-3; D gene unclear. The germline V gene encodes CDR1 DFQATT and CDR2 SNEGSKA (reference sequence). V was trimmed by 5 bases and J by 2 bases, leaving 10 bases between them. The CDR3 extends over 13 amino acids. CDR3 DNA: TGCAGTGCTGTATACAGCCCTGGAAACACCATATATTTT. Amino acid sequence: CSAVYSPGNTIYF.

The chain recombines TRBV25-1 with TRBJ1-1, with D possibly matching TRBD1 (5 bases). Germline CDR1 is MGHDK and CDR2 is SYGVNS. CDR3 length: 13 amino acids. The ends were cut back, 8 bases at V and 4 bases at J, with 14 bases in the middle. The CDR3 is CASVAQGRTEAFF. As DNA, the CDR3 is TGTGCCAGCGTGGCCCAGGGCCGCACTGAAGCTTTCTTT. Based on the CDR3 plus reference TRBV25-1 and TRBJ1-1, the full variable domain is EADIYQTPRYLVIGTGKKITLECSQTMGHDKMYWYQQDPGMELHLIHYSYGVNSTEKGDLSSESTVSRIRTEHFPLTLESARPSHTSQYLCASVAQGRTEAFFGQGTRLTVV.

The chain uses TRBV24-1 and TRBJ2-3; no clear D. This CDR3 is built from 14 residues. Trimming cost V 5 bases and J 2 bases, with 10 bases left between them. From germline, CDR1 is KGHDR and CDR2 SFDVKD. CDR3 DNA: TGTGCCACCAGTGTCCACTCCTCCACAGATACGCAGTATTTT. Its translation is CATSVHSSTDTQYF.

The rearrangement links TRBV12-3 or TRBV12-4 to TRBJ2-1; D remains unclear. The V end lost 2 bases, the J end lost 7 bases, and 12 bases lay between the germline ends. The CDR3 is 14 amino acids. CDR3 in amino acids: CASSLKAGLNEQFF. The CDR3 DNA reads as TGTGCCAGCAGTTTAAAGGCAGGCCTGAATGAGCAGTTCTTC.

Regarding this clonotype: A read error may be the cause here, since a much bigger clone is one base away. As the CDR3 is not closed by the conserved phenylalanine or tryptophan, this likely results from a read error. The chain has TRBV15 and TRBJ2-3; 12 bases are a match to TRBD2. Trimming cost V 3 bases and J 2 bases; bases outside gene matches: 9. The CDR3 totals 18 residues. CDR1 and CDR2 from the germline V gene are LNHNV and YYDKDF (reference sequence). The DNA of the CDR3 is TGTGCCACCAGCAGGGCTACTCGGACTAGCGGGAACACAGATACGCAGTATTCT. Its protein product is CATSRATRTSGNTDTQYS.

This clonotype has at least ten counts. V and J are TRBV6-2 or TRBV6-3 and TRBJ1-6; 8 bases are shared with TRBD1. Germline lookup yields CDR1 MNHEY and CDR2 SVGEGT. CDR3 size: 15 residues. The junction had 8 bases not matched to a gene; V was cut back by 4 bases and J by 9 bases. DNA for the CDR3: TGTGCCAGCAGTTTCTCATCCGGGACAGGTTCACCCCTCCACTTT. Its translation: CASSFSSGTGSPLHF.

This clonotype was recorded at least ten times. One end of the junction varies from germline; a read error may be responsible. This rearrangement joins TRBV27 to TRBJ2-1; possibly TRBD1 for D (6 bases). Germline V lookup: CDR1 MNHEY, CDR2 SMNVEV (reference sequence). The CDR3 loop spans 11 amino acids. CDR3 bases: TGTGCCACCAGTGAGGGGGTCGAGCAGTTCTTC. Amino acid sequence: CATSEGVEQFF.

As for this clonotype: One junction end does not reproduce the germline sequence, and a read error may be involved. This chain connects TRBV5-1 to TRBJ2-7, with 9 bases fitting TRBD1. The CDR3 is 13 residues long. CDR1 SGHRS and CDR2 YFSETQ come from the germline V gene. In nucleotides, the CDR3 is TGCGCCAGCAGCTTGGCCGAGGGACAGGGAGGACACTTC. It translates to CASSLAEGQGGHF.

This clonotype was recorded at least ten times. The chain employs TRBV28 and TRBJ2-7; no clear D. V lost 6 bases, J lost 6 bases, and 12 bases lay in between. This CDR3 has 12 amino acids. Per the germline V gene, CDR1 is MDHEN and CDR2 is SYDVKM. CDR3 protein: CASRRRSSEQYF. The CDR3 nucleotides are TGTGCCAGCAGACGAAGGTCAAGCGAGCAGTACTTC.

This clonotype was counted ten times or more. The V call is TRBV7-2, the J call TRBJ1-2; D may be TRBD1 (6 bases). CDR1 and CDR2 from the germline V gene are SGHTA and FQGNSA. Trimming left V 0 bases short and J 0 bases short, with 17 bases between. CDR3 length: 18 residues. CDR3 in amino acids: CASSLAVGSGAANYGYTF. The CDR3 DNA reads TGTGCCAGCAGCTTAGCTGTGGGATCGGGGGCTGCTAACTATGGCTACACCTTC.

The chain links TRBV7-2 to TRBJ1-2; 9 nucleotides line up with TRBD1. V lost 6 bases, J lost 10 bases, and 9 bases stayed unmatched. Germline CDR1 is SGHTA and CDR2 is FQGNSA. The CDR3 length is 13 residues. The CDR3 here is CASSTGGRRDYTF. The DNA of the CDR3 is TGTGCCAGCAGTACAGGGGGCAGAAGGGACTACACCTTC.